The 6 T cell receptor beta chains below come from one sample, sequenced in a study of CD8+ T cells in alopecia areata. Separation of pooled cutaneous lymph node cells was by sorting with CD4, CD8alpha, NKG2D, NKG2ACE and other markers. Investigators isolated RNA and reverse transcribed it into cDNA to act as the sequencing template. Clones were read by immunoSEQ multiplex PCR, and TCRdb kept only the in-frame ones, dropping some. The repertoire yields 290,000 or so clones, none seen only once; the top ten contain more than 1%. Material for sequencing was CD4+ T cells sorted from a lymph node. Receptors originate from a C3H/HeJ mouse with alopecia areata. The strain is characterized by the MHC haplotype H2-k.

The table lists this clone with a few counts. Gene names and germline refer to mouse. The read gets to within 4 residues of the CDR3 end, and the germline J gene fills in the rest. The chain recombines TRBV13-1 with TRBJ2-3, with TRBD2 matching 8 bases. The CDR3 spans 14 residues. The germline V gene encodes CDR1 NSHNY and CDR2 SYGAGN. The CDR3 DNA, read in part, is TGTGCCAGCAGTGAAGGACTGGGCATAGAA. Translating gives CASSEGLGIE. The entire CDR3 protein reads CASSEGLGIETLYF.

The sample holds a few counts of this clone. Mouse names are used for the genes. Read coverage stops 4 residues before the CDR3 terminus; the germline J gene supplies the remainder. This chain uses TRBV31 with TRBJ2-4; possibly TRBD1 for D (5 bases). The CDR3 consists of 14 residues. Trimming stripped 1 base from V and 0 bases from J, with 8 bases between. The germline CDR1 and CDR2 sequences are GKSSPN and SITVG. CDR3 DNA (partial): TGTGCCTGGAGTCGGACAACTAGTCAAAAC. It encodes CAWSRTTSQN. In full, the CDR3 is CAWSRTTSQNTLYF.

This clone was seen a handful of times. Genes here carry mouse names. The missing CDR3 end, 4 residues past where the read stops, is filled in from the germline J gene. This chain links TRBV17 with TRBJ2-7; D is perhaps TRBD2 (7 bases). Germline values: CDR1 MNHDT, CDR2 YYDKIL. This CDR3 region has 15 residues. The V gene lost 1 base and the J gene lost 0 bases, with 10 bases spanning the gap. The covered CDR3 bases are TGTGCTAGCAGTAGAGGGGGGGCCCTCTCCTAT. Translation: CASSRGGALSY. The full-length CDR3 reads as CASSRGGALSYEQYF.

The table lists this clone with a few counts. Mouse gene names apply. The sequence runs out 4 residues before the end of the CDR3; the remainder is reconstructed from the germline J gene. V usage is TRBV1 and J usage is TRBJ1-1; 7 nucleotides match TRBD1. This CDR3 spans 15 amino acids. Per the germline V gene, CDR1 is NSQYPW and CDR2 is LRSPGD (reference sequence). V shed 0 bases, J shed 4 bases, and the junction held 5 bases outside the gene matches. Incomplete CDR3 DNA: TGCACCTGCAGTGCAGAGGGCAGGGGGACCACA. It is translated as CTCSAEGRGTT. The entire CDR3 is CTCSAEGRGTTEVFF.

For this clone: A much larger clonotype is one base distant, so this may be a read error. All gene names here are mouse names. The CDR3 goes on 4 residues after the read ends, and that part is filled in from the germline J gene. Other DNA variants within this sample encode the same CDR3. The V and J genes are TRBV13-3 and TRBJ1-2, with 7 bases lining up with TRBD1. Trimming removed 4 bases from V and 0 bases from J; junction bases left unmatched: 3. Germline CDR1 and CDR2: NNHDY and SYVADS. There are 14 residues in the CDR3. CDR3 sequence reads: CASSPGTANSDYTF. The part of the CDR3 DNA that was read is TGTGCCAGCAGTCCTGGGACAGCAAACTCC.

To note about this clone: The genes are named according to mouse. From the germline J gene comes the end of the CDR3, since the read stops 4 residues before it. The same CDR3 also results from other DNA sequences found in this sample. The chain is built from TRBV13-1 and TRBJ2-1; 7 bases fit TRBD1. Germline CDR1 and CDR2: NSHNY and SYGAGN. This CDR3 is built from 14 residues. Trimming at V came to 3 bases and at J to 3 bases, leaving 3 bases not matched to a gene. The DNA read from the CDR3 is TGTGCCAGCAGTGGTGGACAGGCCTATGCT. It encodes CASSGGQAYA. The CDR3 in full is CASSGGQAYAEQFF.